This record concerns one TCR beta chain sequence. These data originate in a study of blood T cell repertoires in COVID-19. Trimming took 5 bases from V and 0 from J, leaving 14 bases between them. The CDR3 is made up of 14 amino acids. In germline, CDR1 is GTSNPN, CDR2 SVGIG (reference sequence). This study enrolled people aged roughly 18 to 89 from about 24 US geographic areas. Repertoires were generated with immunoSEQ multiplex PCR, while TCRdb's copy carries only in-frame clones and drops some. Of approximately 300,000 clones listed, about nine tenths are singletons. The receptor was isolated from a woman between 18 and 29 years old who had recovered from COVID-19. This chain joins TRBV30 and TRBJ2-7, with D maybe TRBD1 (5 bases). The material sequenced was PBMCs or T cells enriched from blood (not recorded which). For the CDR3, the DNA is TGTGCCTGGCAAGTGACAGAAAGCTCCTACGAGCAGTACTTC. Its translation: CAWQVTESSYEQYF.